The rows below give T cell receptor beta chains drawn from one sample of a study of monozygotic twins with inflammatory bowel disease. No DNA is given; TCRdb re-called the 5' RACE reads and lists each CDR3 protein once. The sample holds 200,000 to 250,000 distinct CDR3 sequences. Sequences were obtained from blood. All receptors come from a human donor with ulcerative colitis or Crohn's disease, or a healthy co-twin of an affected twin (not recorded which). Each CDR3 is given with its conserved first and last residue.

V gene	J gene	CDR3 protein
TRBV5-1	TRBJ2-3	CASSGSSGLTDTQYF
TRBV3-1	TRBJ1-3	CASSQVRGRDRNTIYF
TRBV5-1	TRBJ1-2	CASSLDGTAYGYTF
TRBV5-1	TRBJ2-2	CASSLAGPGLANTGELFF
TRBV19	TRBJ2-3	CASTRAGRNTQYF
TRBV3-1	TRBJ2-1	CASSQVWTNYNEQFF
TRBV5-1	TRBJ1-2	CASSSGETGTGEYGYTF
TRBV20-1	TRBJ2-3	CSTYPGGQVSDTQYF
TRBV7-9	TRBJ2-3	CASSPTGSGTDTQYF
TRBV20-1	TRBJ1-2	CSARDQPPWGYTF
TRBV7-6	TRBJ1-1	CASSLGRDRGTHTEAFF
TRBV3-1	TRBJ1-5	CASSDSLFNQPQHF
TRBV12-3/TRBV12-4	TRBJ2-1	CASSLPQGVAYNEQFF
TRBV20-1	TRBJ2-1	CSARGESGQVDSGEQFF
TRBV29-1	TRBJ2-7	CSAIGGQQSNEQYF
TRBV6-1	TRBJ1-1	CASTETGGFTEAFF
TRBV15	TRBJ1-1	CATSVSRGMAFF
TRBV5-1	TRBJ2-3	CASSQGLAGAGSTDTRYF
TRBV6-6	TRBJ1-2	CATQKDDRGDGYTF
TRBV12-3/TRBV12-4	TRBJ1-5	CASSPGQGVQPQHF
TRBV20-1	TRBJ2-2	CSARETGTGHAGELFF
TRBV20-1	TRBJ1-5	CSARSQGLDQPQHF
TRBV7-8	TRBJ1-5	CASSFGEFQPQHF
TRBV6-5	TRBJ2-7	CASSSDRGSSYEQYF
TRBV6-1	TRBJ1-1	CASSEAGGDRGTEAFF
TRBV11-2	TRBJ2-5	CASSLALRQGLETQYF
TRBV27	TRBJ2-3	CASRQKDSITDTQYF
TRBV20-1	TRBJ1-1	CSAREGRERVF
TRBV12-3/TRBV12-4	TRBJ2-5	CASRVLAWGDETQYF
TRBV5-1	TRBJ1-1	CASSPRQGSTEAFF
TRBV18	TRBJ1-2	CASSPPRTGVGYGYTF
TRBV18	TRBJ1-2	CASSPSEGSTYGYTF
TRBV12-3/TRBV12-4	TRBJ1-1	CASTGRLSGAEAFF
TRBV4-1	TRBJ1-1	CASSQVVGPPAFF
TRBV5-1	TRBJ2-7	CASNPQGAGEQYF
TRBV5-1	TRBJ1-6	CASSVGQLGSYNSPLHF
TRBV5-6	TRBJ1-5	CASSLYSNNQPQHF
TRBV13	TRBJ2-7	CASSQRTSGGASSYEQYF
TRBV6-2/TRBV6-3	TRBJ2-6	CASRQLLPRTGSFSGANVLTF
TRBV7-9	TRBJ2-1	CASTLRGTPWGNEQFF
TRBV7-2	TRBJ1-1	CASSNGQGGTEAFF
TRBV10-1	TRBJ2-1	CASSESLLGVEQFF
TRBV20-1	TRBJ2-3	CSAQGVGTDTQYF
TRBV6-1	TRBJ2-3	CASRIAGGPTDTQYF
TRBV20-1	TRBJ2-7	CSVGQGRGEQYF
TRBV3-1	TRBJ1-5	CASSQEWGPQHF
TRBV12-3/TRBV12-4	TRBJ1-2	CASSVYGTGVLSTF
TRBV19	TRBJ2-5	CASSPWGRPEETQYF
TRBV16	TRBJ1-1	CASSHGLNTEAFF
TRBV5-5	TRBJ2-7	CASSGVTGVRAYEQYF
TRBV29-1	TRBJ2-2	CSVALADYNTGELFF
TRBV5-6	TRBJ2-7	CASSSGDYAYEQYF
TRBV27	TRBJ1-1	CASRGDRRSFF
TRBV6-1	TRBJ1-5	CASANSPAYSNQPQHF
TRBV20-1	TRBJ1-2	CSAPDRGGGYTF
TRBV19	TRBJ1-1	CASRWGLEAFF
TRBV10-2	TRBJ2-3	CASLWTLRYPTDTQYF
TRBV18	TRBJ1-2	CASSPTVAPDGYTF
TRBV4-2	TRBJ2-1	CASSPRPHSVRIDEQFF